This T cell receptor beta chain appears in the sequencing data of a study of technical replicates of blood from a handful of donors. CDR1 SGHTA and CDR2 FQGNSA come from the germline V gene. V lost 0 bases and J lost 9, with 15 bases in between. This CDR3 spans 15 amino acids. Assay: immunoSEQ multiplex PCR; the TCRdb copy retains only in-frame clones and omits some. The sample shows fewer than 80,000 clones, roughly 86% of them seen only once. The specimen sequenced was PBMCs. The clonotype originates from a human donor in good health. Some clones in this sample may be carry-over from other donors' samples. The V call is TRBV7-2, the J call TRBJ2-1, with D tentatively TRBD2 (6 bases). The CDR3 coding sequence is TGTGCCAGCAGCTTAGCCCTAGTGGGAGGTGGTGAGCAGTTCTTC. It encodes CASSLALVGGGEQFF.